The 21 T cell receptor beta chains below all came from one sample that was sequenced in a study of Ad26.COV2.S vaccination and SARS-CoV-2 variants. Produced via immunoSEQ multiplex PCR; TCRdb's table is partial and in-frame only. The table records fewer than 100,000 clones, roughly 84% of them present only once. Source: peripheral blood, taken after recovery from COVID-19. These receptors were obtained from a human donor who had recovered from COVID-19.

V and J are TRBV19 and TRBJ1-2; 7 nucleotides align to TRBD1. This CDR3 comprises 13 residues. V lost 6 bases to trimming and J lost 8 bases; unmatched junction nucleotides: 9. From germline, CDR1 is LNHDA and CDR2 SQIVND (reference sequence). CDR3 in amino acids: CASRPGQIKGYTF. The DNA for the CDR3 is TGTGCCAGTAGACCGGGACAGATAAAGGGCTACACCTTC. The complete variable domain, with remaining parts taken from reference TRBV19 and TRBJ1-2, reads DGGITQSPKYLFRKEGQNVTLSCEQNLNHDAMYWYRQDPGQGLRLIYYSQIVNDFQKGDIAEGYSVSREKKESFPLTVTSAQKNPTAFYLCASRPGQIKGYTFGSGTRLTVV.

The rearrangement uses TRBV5-4 and TRBJ1-3; 9 positions match TRBD1. V lost 4 bases, J lost 0 bases, and 2 bases stayed unmatched. The CDR3 sequence is 15 residues long. CDR1 and CDR2 from the germline V gene are SGHNT and YYREEE (reference sequence). For the CDR3, the DNA is TGTGCCAGCAGCCCGACAGGGGGCTCTGGAAACACCATATATTTT. Its translation is CASSPTGGSGNTIYF.

This clone showed up just a few times. The gene calls are TRBV3-1 (or the pseudogene TRBV3-2) and TRBJ1-2, with D maybe TRBD1 (5 bases). The CDR3 spans 16 residues. The V gene lost 7 bases and the J gene lost 4 bases, with 22 bases spanning the gap. Germline loops: CDR1 LGHDT, CDR2 YNNKEL (reference sequence). The CDR3 region is CASTPLSRSGIYGYTF. As DNA, the CDR3 is TGTGCCAGCACCCCCCTCAGCCGTTCAGGGATCTATGGCTACACCTTC.

The chain employs TRBV5-1 and TRBJ2-7; D may be TRBD1 (7 bases). Germline loops: CDR1 SGHRS, CDR2 YFSETQ. V dropped 5 bases and J dropped 0 bases, with 15 bases sitting between them. There are 15 residues in the CDR3. CDR3 DNA sequence: TGCGCCAGCAGGGAGGGGACAGCCTCCTCCTACGAGCAGTACTTC. Translated: CASREGTASSYEQYF.

The genes are TRBV7-3 and TRBJ2-1, with TRBD2 matching 7 bases. With V trimmed by 5 bases and J by 3 bases, 7 bases remained unmatched. Looked up from germline, CDR1 is SGHTA and CDR2 is FQGTGA. The CDR3 totals 15 residues. The CDR3 here is CASSTRLAGYNEQFF. The DNA for the CDR3 is TGTGCCAGCAGCACCCGACTAGCAGGCTACAATGAGCAGTTCTTC.

This chain links TRBV6-5 with TRBJ2-5, with D possibly being TRBD2 (5 bases). The CDR3 has 15 amino acids. Germline CDR1 MNHEY, CDR2 SVGAGI. Deletions cut 4 bases from V and 2 bases from J, with 14 bases between. CDR3 in amino acids: CASSSLVGAQETQYF. DNA of the CDR3: TGTGCCAGCAGTTCCCTGGTGGGAGCACAAGAGACCCAGTACTTC.

This clone showed up just once. V is TRBV7-9 and J is TRBJ1-1, with TRBD1 as a possible D gene (6 bases). V shed 5 bases and J shed 5 bases, with 18 bases lying between them. The germline V gene has CDR1 SEHNR and CDR2 FQNEAQ (reference sequence). The CDR3 spans 15 residues. As DNA, the CDR3 is TGTGCCAGCAGCGCCGGCGTGGCAGGGGCTACTGAAGCTTTCTTT. Translation gives CASSAGVAGATEAFF. Full variable domain (rest looked up from reference TRBV7-9 and TRBJ1-1): DTGVSQNPRHKITKRGQNVTFRCDPISEHNRLYWYRQTLGQGPEFLTYFQNEAQLEKSRLLSDRFSAERPKGSFSTLEIQRTEQGDSAMYLCASSAGVAGATEAFFGQGTRLTVV.

The chain recombines TRBV6-2 or TRBV6-3 with TRBJ2-1; 10 bases fit TRBD2. This CDR3 comprises 14 residues. Trimming removed 5 bases from V and 5 bases from J; junction bases left unmatched: 3. Germline V gene lookup returns CDR1 MNHEY and CDR2 SVGEGT. CDR3 sequence (DNA): TGTGCCAGCAGTCGGACTAGCGGCAACAATGAGCAGTTCTTC. This sequence encodes CASSRTSGNNEQFF.

The CDR3 loop reads CASSFRGNYQPQHF. The CDR3 DNA sequence: TGTGCCAGCAGTTTCAGGGGAAATTACCAGCCCCAGCATTTT. The chain couples TRBV27 to TRBJ1-5, with D perhaps matching TRBD1 (6 bases). Germline V gene sequence: CDR1 MNHEY, CDR2 SMNVEV (reference sequence). The CDR3 has 14 residues. Trimming left V 3 bases short and J 7 bases short, with 13 bases between.

This clone turned up a few times. The V and J genes are TRBV5-6 and TRBJ1-6; D gene uncertain. Germline V CDR1 and CDR2: SGHDT, YYEEEE. Trimming shortened V by 2 bases and J by 10 bases, and 7 bases separated the two germline ends. The CDR3 runs 12 residues. The CDR3 region has the DNA TGTGCCAGCAGCTTATCTGAGTCACCCCTCCACTTT. Protein sequence: CASSLSESPLHF. Complete variable domain (other parts from reference TRBV5-6 and TRBJ1-6): DAGVTQSPTHLIKTRGQQVTLRCSPKSGHDTVSWYQQALGQGPQFIFQYYEEEERQRGNFPDRFSGHQFPNYSSELNVNALLLGDSALYLCASSLSESPLHFGNGTRLTVT.

Only a few counts were recorded for this clone. J is TRBJ1-5 and V is TRBV27, with a weak D call TRBD1 (6 bases). This CDR3 spans 13 amino acids. Germline CDR1 MNHEY, CDR2 SMNVEV (reference sequence). V was pared by 3 bases and J by 4 bases, with 7 bases between. In nucleotides, the CDR3 is TGTGCCAGCAGTTTGAGGGGGAATCAGCCCCAGCATTTT. It codes for CASSLRGNQPQHF.

The J gene is TRBJ2-2, the V gene TRBV25-1, with 9 bases fitting TRBD1. The CDR3 sequence is 18 residues long. V lost 4 bases, J lost 1 base, and 10 bases stayed unmatched. Germline-derived CDR1 and CDR2 are MGHDK and SYGVNS. CDR3 sequence: CASSGTLGTGRNTGELFF. In nucleotides, the CDR3 is TGTGCCAGCAGTGGGACCCTAGGGACAGGGCGGAACACCGGGGAGCTGTTTTTT.

V is TRBV10-1 and J is TRBJ2-7, with 7 bases matching TRBD1. The CDR3 runs 16 residues. Germline-derived CDR1 and CDR2 are WNHNN and SYGVQD (reference sequence). V lost 5 bases and J lost 2; bases outside the gene matches: 12. DNA for the CDR3: TGCGCCAGCAGTCTTTTCCGGGACAGCTCTGCCTACGAGCAGTACTTC. Amino acid sequence: CASSLFRDSSAYEQYF.

The chain employs TRBV2 and TRBJ1-3; no clear D. This CDR3 comprises 15 residues. The ends were cut back, 4 bases at V and 1 base at J, with 11 bases in the middle. Germline V gene sequence: CDR1 SNHLY, CDR2 FYNNEI. CDR3 coding DNA: TGTGCCAGCAGTGCCCGGAGAGGGTCTGGAAACACCATATATTTT. It is translated as CASSARRGSGNTIYF.

The chain joins TRBV6-1 to TRBJ1-5, with 9 nucleotides matching TRBD1. The CDR3 spans 17 residues. Germline CDR1 is MNHNS and CDR2 is SASEGT. V was pared by 1 base and J by 7 bases, with 11 bases of the junction left unmatched. The CDR3 DNA reads as TGTGCCAGCAGTGAAGTTCGGGACAGGGTTAGTAAGCAGCCCCAGCATTTT. Translated, it gives CASSEVRDRVSKQPQHF.

This clone was picked up a small number of times. V gene TRBV4-2 combines with J gene TRBJ2-1; possibly TRBD2 for D (6 bases). There are 15 residues in the CDR3. The V end was cut by 1 base, the J end by 8 bases, with 15 bases between. Germline V gene sequence: CDR1 LGHNA, CDR2 YNFKEQ. CDR3 sequence (DNA): TGTGCCAGCAGCCAAGCGTGGACTCCGGGAGATGAGCAGTTCTTC. It encodes CASSQAWTPGDEQFF.

The table lists this clone with a few counts. The CDR3 DNA sequence: TGTGCCAGTGACAGGGGGGTTTCCTACGAGCAGTACTTC. Protein sequence: CASDRGVSYEQYF. The gene calls are TRBV6-5 and TRBJ2-7; 9 nucleotides agree with TRBD1. V shed 9 bases, J shed 1 base, and the junction held 4 bases outside the gene matches. From germline, CDR1 is MNHEY and CDR2 SVGAGI. The CDR3 covers 13 residues.

V and J are TRBV4-1 and TRBJ2-7, with 8 bases fitting TRBD1. This CDR3 contains 17 residues. CDR1 is MGHRA and CDR2 is YSYEKL in the germline V gene. The J segment lost 2 bases and the V segment lost 0 bases, leaving 9 bases of the junction unmatched. CDR3 protein: CASSQDTRTGITYEQYF. In DNA form, the CDR3 reads TGCGCCAGCAGCCAAGATACAAGGACAGGGATAACCTACGAGCAGTACTTC.

This clone was found a few times. The V call is TRBV9, the J call TRBJ2-1; TRBD2 matches 11 bases. The CDR3 sequence is 15 residues long. CDR1 and CDR2 from the germline V gene are SGDLS and YYNGEE. After removal of 2 bases from V and 15 bases from J, the junction contained 13 bases not matched to a gene. CDR3 residues: CASSVGSSGRSGPFF. The CDR3 DNA follows: TGTGCCAGCAGCGTCGGGTCTAGCGGGAGGTCTGGGCCGTTCTTC.

The chain combines TRBV28 with TRBJ2-5, with 12 bases aligning to TRBD1. Germline CDR1 and CDR2: MDHEN and SYDVKM. This CDR3 has 13 amino acids. Germline trimming cut 11 bases from V and 5 bases from J; bases unmatched to any gene: 6. The CDR3, as DNA: TGTGCCGGGGGGACAGGGGGCCTGGAGACCCAGTACTTC. Amino acids: CAGGTGGLETQYF.

This clone was counted a few times. This chain joins TRBV30 and TRBJ1-6; 8 bases match TRBD1. The CDR3 runs 15 residues. The trim removed 4 bases at V and 8 bases at J, leaving 10 bases unmatched. Looked up from germline, CDR1 is GTSNPN and CDR2 is SVGIG (reference sequence). CDR3 protein: CAWIKFDRGDSPLHF. CDR3 sequence (DNA): TGTGCCTGGATTAAGTTTGACAGGGGCGATTCACCCCTCCACTTT.